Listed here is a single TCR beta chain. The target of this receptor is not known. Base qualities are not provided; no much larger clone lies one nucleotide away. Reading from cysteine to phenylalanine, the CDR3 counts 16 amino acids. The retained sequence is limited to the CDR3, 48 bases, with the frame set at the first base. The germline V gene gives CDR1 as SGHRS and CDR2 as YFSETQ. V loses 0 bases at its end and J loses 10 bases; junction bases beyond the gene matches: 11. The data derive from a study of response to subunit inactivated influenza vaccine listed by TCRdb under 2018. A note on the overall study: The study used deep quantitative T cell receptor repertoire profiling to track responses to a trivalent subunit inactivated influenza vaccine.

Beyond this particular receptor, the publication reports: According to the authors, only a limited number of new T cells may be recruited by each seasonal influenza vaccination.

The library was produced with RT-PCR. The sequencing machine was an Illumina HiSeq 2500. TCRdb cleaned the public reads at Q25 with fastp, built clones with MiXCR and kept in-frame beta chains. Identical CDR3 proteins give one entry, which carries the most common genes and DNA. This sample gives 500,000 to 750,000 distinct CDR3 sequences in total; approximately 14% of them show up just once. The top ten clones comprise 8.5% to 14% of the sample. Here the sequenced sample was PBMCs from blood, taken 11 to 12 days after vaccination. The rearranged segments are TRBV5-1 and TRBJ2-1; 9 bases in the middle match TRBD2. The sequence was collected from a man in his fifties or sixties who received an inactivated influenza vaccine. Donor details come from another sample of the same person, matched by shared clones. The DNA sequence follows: TGCGCCAGCAGCTTGGGAGGCGGGAGGGCCCTCGGGGAGCAGTTCTTC. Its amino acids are CASSLGGGRALGEQFF.